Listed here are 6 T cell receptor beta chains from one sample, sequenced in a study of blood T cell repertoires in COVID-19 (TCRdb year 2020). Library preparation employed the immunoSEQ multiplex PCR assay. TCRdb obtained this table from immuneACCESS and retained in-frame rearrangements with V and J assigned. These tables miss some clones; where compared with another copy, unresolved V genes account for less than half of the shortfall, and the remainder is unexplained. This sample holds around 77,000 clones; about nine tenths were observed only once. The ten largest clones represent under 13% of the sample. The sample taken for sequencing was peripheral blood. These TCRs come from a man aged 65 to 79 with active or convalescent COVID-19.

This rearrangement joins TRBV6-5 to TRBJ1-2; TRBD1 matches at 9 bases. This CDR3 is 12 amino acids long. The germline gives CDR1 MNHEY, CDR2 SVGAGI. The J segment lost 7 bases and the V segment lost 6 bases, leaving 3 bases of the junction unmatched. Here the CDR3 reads CASRETGGGYTF. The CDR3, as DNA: TGTGCCAGCAGGGAGACAGGGGGTGGCTACACCTTC.

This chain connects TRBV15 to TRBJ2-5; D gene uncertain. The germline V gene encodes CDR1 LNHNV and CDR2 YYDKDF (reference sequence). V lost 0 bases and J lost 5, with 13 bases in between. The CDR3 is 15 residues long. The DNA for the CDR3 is TGTGCCACCAGCAGAGATCCCAGGTTGGGCGAGACCCAGTACTTC. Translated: CATSRDPRLGETQYF.

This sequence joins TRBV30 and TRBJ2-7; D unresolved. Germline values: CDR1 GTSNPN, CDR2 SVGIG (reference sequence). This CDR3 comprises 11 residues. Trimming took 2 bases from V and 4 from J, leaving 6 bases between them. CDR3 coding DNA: TGTGCCTGGAGTCGAACATACGAGCAGTACTTC. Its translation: CAWSRTYEQYF.

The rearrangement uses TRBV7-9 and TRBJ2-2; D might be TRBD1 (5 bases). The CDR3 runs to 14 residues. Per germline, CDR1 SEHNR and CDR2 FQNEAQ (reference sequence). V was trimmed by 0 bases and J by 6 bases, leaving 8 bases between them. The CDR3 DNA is TGTGCCAGCAGCTTAGCTTACAGGTCCGGGGAGCTGTTTTTT. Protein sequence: CASSLAYRSGELFF.

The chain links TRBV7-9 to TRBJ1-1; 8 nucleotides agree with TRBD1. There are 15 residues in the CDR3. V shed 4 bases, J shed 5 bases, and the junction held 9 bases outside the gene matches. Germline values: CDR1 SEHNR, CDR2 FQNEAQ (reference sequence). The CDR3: CASSYGQGGRTEAFF. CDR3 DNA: TGTGCCAGCAGCTACGGACAGGGCGGGAGAACTGAAGCTTTCTTT.

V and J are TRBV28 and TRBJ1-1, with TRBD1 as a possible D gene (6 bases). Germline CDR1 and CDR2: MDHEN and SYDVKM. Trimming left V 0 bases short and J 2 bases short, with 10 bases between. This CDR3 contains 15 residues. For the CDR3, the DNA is TGTGCCAGCAGTTTATGGGGGGCAGGAAACACTGAAGCTTTCTTT. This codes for CASSLWGAGNTEAFF. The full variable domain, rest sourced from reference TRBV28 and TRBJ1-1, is DVKVTQSSRYLVKRTGEKVFLECVQDMDHENMFWYRQDPGLGLRLIYFSYDVKMKEKGDIPEGYSVSREKKERFSLILESASTNQTSMYLCASSLWGAGNTEAFFGQGTRLTVV.